This TCR beta chain originates from a study of blood T cell repertoires in COVID-19. Germline values: CDR1 GTSNPN, CDR2 SVGIG (reference sequence). The CDR3 runs to 12 residues. The V and J ends lost 4 bases and 8 bases respectively, with 14 bases between them. In this sample, this clone turned up a few times. Authors' processing steps: Estimates of nucleated cell counts were drawn from the amplification of reference gene primers. The assay was immunoSEQ multiplex PCR, and TCRdb's table has in-frame clones only and misses some. V and J calls plus clone size are reproduced from that table; the DNA served to infer D and trimming. This table has 300,000 to 350,000 clones, 80% to 90% appearing once. Participants spanned ages about 18 to 100 years and resided in about two dozen US areas. Recovered status applied to Cohort 3 donors who had two consecutive negative PCRs. It also applied to those with clearance or with symptom resolution.

The receptor comes from a man aged 25 to 40 who had recovered from COVID-19. What was sequenced was PBMCs or T cells enriched from blood (not recorded which). This chain uses TRBV30 with TRBJ1-2; perhaps TRBD1 as D (6 bases). CDR3 residues: CAWNGGARGYTF. The CDR3 DNA is TGTGCCTGGAATGGGGGGGCTAGGGGCTACACCTTC.